This T cell receptor (beta chain) was sequenced in a study of CD8+ T cells in alopecia areata (dated by TCRdb to 2016 to 2019). With respect to the entire study: Treated patients were enrolled in an open-label pilot trial of oral tofacitinib at 5 to 10 mg twice daily for moderate-to-severe alopecia areata. Clonality in the scalp was compared among normal scalp (n=4), patchy alopecia areata scalp (n=8), and alopecia totalis/universalis scalp (n=8). RNA came from the PAXgene miRNA kit for fixed scalp, the miRNeasy kit for PBMCs, and the RNeasy kit for mouse skin. TCRbeta CDR3 regions were amplified by immunoSEQ multiplex PCR using 35 Vbeta forward and 13 Jbeta reverse primers. Patients received tofacitinib for 6 to 18 months and were then followed off drug for 6 months to check for delayed response and recurrence. Patients on tofacitinib were biopsied at baseline and after 4 and 24 weeks of treatment, and several of the patients also had a later scalp biopsy. In both human patients and the C3H/HeJ mouse model, the study applied high-throughput TCRbeta sequencing to look at T cell clonal expansion in alopecia areata. Scalp tissue and sorted CD4+ and CD8+ peripheral blood T cells from patchy and totalis/universalis alopecia areata patients and from healthy controls were covered by human TCRbeta sequencing.

The investigation overall reported the following: Unlike mouse skin, which is dominated by gammadelta T cells, normal human skin has resident alphabeta T cells that are also sequenced, and this complicates analysis of the scalp TCR repertoire. Shared TCR sequences between patients were less evident than in mice, which may be partly attributable to HLA diversity in the patient population. Lesional scalp, especially in alopecia totalis/universalis, showed higher clonality and more expanded CD8+ clones than normal scalp, suggesting antigenic drive.

Note on this clone: This clone's antigen is unknown. Nothing much larger sits one base from this clone, and base qualities are not available.

Library creation used the immunoSEQ multiplex PCR assay. RNA was extracted from all samples and reverse transcribed into cDNA as template for TCR sequencing. SuperScript III was used for first-strand cDNA synthesis, primed with a 2:1 mix of oligo-dT and random hexamers. A synthetic immune receptor repertoire was used to assess amplification bias, and residual bias was removed computationally. The authors processed their data as follows. Raw reads were preprocessed for error removal, and CDR3 was defined according to IMGT conventions as running from the conserved cysteine to phenylalanine. Clonality was calculated as 1 minus Shannon entropy normalized by log2 of the number of productive unique TCRs. Whether each scalp clone was CD4 or CD8 was inferred by checking scalp TCRbeta sequences against the CD4 and CD8 repertoires from sorted blood. This is the immuneACCESS table as TCRdb keeps it, with only in-frame sequences that have V and J called. A part of the clones is gone; compared with another copy, unresolved V genes explain less than half, and the rest is unexplained. V, J and clone size are taken as reported in that table, and D and trimming were inferred from the DNA itself. The sample records 180,000 or so clones, 63% of which are singletons. The top ten hold 1.5% to 2% of the sample.

What the time point label conveys for this sample: baseline before oral tofacitinib. Peripheral blood and lesional scalp punch biopsies were obtained from patients with alopecia areata. PBMCs were separated by density centrifugation and stained for CD3, CD4 and CD8, after which CD4+ and CD8+ T cells were sorted on a FACSAria. The sequence came from a human donor with alopecia areata. The sample consisted of CD4+ T cells sorted from blood, taken at week 0.

This receptor has the CDR3 CASRPRTAFYTF. The DNA sequence follows: TGTGCCAGCAGACCCAGGACCGCCTTCTACACCTTC. This sequence uses TRBV28 and TRBJ1-2; the D gene cannot be resolved reliably. Reading from cysteine to phenylalanine, the CDR3 counts 12 amino acids. Left in the record is the CDR3 DNA by itself, 36 bases read in frame from the first base. V and J lose 6 bases and 10 bases, and a span of 15 bases separates them. For CDR1 and CDR2, the germline V gene lists MDHEN and SYDVKM.